This section outlines one T cell receptor (beta chain) sequence together with its context. The CDR3 has 15 amino acids. The ends were cut back, 3 bases at V and 3 bases at J, with 15 bases in the middle. Germline values: CDR1 SGHNT, CDR2 YYREEE (reference sequence). Random hexamers were used to reverse transcribe roughly 0.5 to 1 ug of RNA. Multiplex PCR with immunoSEQ amplified the TCR beta CDR3 across 54 Vbeta and 13 Jbeta. One entry per CDR3 protein results from TCRdb running MiXCR on the immunoSEQ multiplex PCR reads. The sample shows around 180,000 distinct CDR3 sequences, approximately 96% of them seen only once. This entry comes from a study of CD8 T cells in Susac syndrome. Sequencing targeted TCR beta in T cells from blood (CD8+ and CD4+). Included as multiple sclerosis controls were treatment-naive patients who had stable or active relapsing-remitting disease. Negative isolation was applied to CD8+ and CD4+ T cells, and FACS enrichment was applied to TEMRA cells.

This rearrangement joins TRBV5-4 to TRBJ2-5, with D possibly called TRBD1 or TRBD2 (5 bases each). The sequence derives from a human donor with multiple sclerosis. Sequenced input: CD4+ T cells from PBMCs. In nucleotides, the CDR3 is TGTGCCAGCAGCTCCCTGGTTGAGGGGAAAGAGACCCAGTACTTC. Residues: CASSSLVEGKETQYF.